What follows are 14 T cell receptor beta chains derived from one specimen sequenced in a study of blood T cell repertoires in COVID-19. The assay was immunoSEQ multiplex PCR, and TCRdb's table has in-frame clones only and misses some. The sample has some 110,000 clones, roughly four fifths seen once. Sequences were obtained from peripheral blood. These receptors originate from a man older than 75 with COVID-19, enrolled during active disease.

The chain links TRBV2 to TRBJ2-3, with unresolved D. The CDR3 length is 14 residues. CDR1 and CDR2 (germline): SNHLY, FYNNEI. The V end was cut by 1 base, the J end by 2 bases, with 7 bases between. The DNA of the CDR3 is TGTGCCAGCAGTGAAGGCCCAGTCACAGATACGCAGTATTTT. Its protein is CASSEGPVTDTQYF.

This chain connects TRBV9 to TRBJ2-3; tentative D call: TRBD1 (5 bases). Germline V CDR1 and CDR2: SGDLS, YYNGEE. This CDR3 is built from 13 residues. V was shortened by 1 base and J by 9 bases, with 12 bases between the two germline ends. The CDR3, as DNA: TGTGCCAGCAGCGTACAGCCCCCAGGGACGCAGTATTTT. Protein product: CASSVQPPGTQYF.

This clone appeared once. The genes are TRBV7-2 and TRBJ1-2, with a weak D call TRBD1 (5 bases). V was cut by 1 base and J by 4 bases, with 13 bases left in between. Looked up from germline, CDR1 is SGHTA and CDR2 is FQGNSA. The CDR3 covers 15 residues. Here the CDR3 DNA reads TGTGCCAGCAGCTTAGGGGGCGCGGATATCTATGGCTACACCTTC. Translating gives CASSLGGADIYGYTF.

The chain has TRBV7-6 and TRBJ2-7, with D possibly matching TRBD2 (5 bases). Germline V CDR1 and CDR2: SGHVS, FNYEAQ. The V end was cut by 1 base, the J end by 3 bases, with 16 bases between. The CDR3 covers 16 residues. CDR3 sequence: CASSLENGRANYEQYF. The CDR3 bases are TGTGCCAGCAGCTTAGAAAACGGGCGGGCCAACTACGAGCAGTACTTC.

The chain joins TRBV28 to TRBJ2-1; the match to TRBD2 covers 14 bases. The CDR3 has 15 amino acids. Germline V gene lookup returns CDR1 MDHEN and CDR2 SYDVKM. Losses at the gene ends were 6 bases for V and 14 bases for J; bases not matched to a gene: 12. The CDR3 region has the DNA TGTGCCAGCAGGTTGGCGGGACTAGCGGGAGTGGATGAGTTCTTC. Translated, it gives CASRLAGLAGVDEFF.

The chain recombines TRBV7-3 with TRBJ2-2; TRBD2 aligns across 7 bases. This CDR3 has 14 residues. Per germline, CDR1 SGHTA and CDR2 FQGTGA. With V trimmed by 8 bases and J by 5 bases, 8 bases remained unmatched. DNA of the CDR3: TGTGCCAGCCAAGTCGGGGGGTCTACCGGGGAGCTGTTTTTT. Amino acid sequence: CASQVGGSTGELFF.

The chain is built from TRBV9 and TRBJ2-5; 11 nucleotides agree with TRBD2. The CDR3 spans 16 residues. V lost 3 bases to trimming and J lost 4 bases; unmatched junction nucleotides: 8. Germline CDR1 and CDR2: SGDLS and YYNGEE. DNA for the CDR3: TGTGCCAGCAGCGGGCGAACTAGCGGGAGTGGAGAGACCCAGTACTTC. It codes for CASSGRTSGSGETQYF.

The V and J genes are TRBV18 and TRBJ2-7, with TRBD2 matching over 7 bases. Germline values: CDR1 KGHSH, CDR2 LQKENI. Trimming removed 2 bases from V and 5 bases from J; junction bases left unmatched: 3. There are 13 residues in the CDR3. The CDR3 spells CASSPATSHEQYF. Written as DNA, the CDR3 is TGTGCCAGCTCACCAGCGACTAGCCACGAGCAGTACTTC.

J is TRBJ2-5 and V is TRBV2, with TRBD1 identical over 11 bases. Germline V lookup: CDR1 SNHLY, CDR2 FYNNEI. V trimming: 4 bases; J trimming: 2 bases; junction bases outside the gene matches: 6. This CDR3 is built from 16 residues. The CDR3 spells CASSALRDRGQETQYF. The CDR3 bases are TGTGCCAGCAGTGCTCTCCGGGACAGGGGGCAAGAGACCCAGTACTTC.

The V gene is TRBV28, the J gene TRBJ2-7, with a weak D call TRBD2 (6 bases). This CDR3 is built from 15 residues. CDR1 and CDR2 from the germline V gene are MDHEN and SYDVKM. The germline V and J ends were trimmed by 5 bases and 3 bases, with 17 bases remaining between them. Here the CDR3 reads CASSTPTRDGYEQYF. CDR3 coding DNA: TGTGCCAGCAGTACACCTACGCGGGATGGCTACGAGCAGTACTTC.

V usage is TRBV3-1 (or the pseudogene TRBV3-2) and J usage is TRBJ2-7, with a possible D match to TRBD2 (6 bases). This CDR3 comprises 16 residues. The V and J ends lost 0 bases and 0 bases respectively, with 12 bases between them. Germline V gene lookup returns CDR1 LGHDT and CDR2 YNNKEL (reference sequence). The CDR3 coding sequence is TGTGCCAGCAGCCAAGATAGCGGATACCTCTCCTACGAGCAGTACTTC. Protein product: CASSQDSGYLSYEQYF.

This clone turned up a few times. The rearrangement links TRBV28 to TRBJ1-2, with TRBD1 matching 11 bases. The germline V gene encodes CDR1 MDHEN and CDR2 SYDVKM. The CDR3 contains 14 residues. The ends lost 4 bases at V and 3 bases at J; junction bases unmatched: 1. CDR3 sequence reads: CASSWTGGDYGYTF. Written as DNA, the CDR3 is TGTGCCAGCAGTTGGACAGGGGGCGACTATGGCTACACCTTC.

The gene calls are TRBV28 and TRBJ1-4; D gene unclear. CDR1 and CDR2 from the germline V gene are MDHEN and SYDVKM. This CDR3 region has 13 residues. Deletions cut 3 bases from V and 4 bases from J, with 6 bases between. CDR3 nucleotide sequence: TGTGCCAGCAGTTTCGGAGTTAATGAAAAACTGTTTTTT. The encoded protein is CASSFGVNEKLFF. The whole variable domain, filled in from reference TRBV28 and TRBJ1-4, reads DVKVTQSSRYLVKRTGEKVFLECVQDMDHENMFWYRQDPGLGLRLIYFSYDVKMKEKGDIPEGYSVSREKKERFSLILESASTNQTSMYLCASSFGVNEKLFFGSGTQLSVL.

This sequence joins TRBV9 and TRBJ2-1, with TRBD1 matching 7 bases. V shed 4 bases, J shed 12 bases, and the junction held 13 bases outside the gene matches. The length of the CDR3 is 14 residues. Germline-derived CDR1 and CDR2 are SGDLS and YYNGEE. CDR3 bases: TGTGCCAGCAGCAAGGGGGCTCTTGAGGAAAGGCAGTTCTTC. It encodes CASSKGALEERQFF.